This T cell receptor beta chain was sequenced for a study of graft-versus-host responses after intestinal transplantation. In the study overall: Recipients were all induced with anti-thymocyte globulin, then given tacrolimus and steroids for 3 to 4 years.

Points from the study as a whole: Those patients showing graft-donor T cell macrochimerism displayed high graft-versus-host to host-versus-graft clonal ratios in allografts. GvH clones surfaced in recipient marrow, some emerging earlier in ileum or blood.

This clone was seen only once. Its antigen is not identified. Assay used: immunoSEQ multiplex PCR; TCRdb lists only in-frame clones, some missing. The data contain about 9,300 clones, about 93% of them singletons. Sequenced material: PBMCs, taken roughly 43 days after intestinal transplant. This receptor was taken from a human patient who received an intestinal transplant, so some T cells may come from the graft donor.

Written as DNA, the CDR3 is TGTGCCAGCAGCTCCCCAAACCCACCCGCTAACTATGGCTACACCTTC. It translates to CASSSPNPPANYGYTF. The rearrangement links TRBV13 to TRBJ1-2; no firm D call. The CDR3 totals 16 residues. The V end lost 4 bases, the J end lost 0 bases, and 15 bases lay between the germline ends. The germline V gene has CDR1 PRHDT and CDR2 FYEKMQ (reference sequence).